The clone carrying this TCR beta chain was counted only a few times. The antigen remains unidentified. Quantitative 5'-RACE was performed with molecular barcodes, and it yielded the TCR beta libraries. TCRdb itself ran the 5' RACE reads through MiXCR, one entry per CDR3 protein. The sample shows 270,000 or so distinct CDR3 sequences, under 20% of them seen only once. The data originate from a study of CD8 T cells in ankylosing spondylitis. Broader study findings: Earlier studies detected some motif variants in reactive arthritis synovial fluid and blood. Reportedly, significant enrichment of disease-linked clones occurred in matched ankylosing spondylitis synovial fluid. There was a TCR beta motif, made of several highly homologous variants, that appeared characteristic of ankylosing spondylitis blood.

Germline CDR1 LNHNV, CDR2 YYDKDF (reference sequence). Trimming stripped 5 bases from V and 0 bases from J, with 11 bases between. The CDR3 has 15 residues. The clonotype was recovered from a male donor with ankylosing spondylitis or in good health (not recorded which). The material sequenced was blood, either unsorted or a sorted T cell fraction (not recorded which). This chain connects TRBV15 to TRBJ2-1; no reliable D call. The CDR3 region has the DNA TGTGCCACCAGCCCCGACTTTAGCTCCTACAATGAGCAGTTCTTC. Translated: CATSPDFSSYNEQFF.